These 18 T cell receptor beta chains came from one sample sequenced in a study of CD8+CD57+ T cells in acquired aplastic anemia (dated 2018 in TCRdb). For sequencing, an Illumina HiSeq 2000 was employed. Genomic DNA was used as template for profiling of TCR beta VDJ combinations and CDR3 sequences. Using fastp trimming at Q25 and MiXCR clonotype assembly, TCRdb reanalyzed the public sequencing data and kept in-frame beta chains. Each entry merges the rows of one CDR3 protein and shows their most common DNA and genes. Within this sample are about half a million distinct CDR3 sequences, with about a third of them counted one time only. About 0.8% of the sample is in the top ten clones. Flow cytometry had shown CD8+CD57+ cell expansion in the patients selected for sequencing. Source material: sorted CD4+, CD8+, or CD8+CD57+ T cells (not recorded which) from PBMCs. The origin of the receptors is a human donor with aplastic anemia.

CDR3 region: CASASGSQYEQYF. CDR3 nucleotides: TGTGCCAGCGCTTCCGGGTCCCAATACGAGCAGTACTTC. The chain combines TRBV7-8 with TRBJ2-7; D call uncertain. CDR3 length equals 13 residues. Germline V gene data show CDR1 as SGHVS and CDR2 as FQNEAQ. Trimming shortened V by 8 bases and J by 4 bases, and 15 bases separated the two germline ends.

This clonotype was recorded at least ten times. This chain uses TRBV29-1 with TRBJ2-5; 9 bases fit TRBD2. With V trimmed by 3 bases and J by 6 bases, 8 bases remained unmatched. This CDR3 has 14 amino acids. The V gene's germline CDR1 is SQVTM and CDR2 ANQGSEA. Written as DNA, the CDR3 is TGCAGCGTTGAGATTAGCGGGAGTTGGAAGACCCAGTACTTC. Translated: CSVEISGSWKTQYF.

This clonotype appeared a single time. The J gene is TRBJ1-1, the V gene TRBV5-1; 12 positions match TRBD1. The CDR3 covers 17 residues. Germline CDR1 and CDR2: SGHRS and YFSETQ. Germline trimming cut 3 bases from V and 1 base from J; bases unmatched to any gene: 7. CDR3 sequence (DNA): TGCGCCAGCAGCTCCTCGGGACAGGGGGCAGGGAACACTGAAGCTTTCTTT. Protein sequence: CASSSSGQGAGNTEAFF.

The chain uses TRBV12-3 or TRBV12-4 and TRBJ1-2, with 7 bases that match TRBD1. CDR3 size: 14 residues. V shed 5 bases and J 10 bases; nucleotides not matched to a gene: 13. CDR3 amino acids: CASSRPGQVSTYTF. In DNA form, the CDR3 reads TGTGCCAGCAGTCGACCCGGACAGGTCTCGACCTACACCTTC.

Comments on this clonotype: Because the CDR3 is missing its conserved closing phenylalanine or tryptophan, this is likely a read error. The chain has TRBV7-2 and TRBJ2-2, with D possibly TRBD1 on 5 matching bases. V was shortened by 6 bases and J by 1 base, with 9 bases between the two germline ends. Germline CDR1 reads SGHTA; CDR2 reads FQGNSA. The CDR3 covers 14 residues. The CDR3 DNA reads TGTGCCAGCAGATCAGACAGGAACACCGGGGAGCTGTTTTCT. Its translation: CASRSDRNTGELFS.

As to this clonotype: This may be a read error: a much more frequent sequence differs by one nucleotide. The genes are TRBV20-1 and TRBJ2-7; D may be TRBD2 (6 bases). The CDR3 loop spans 14 amino acids. Trimming removed 3 bases at V and 0 bases at J, with 12 bases between. CDR1 is DFQATT and CDR2 is SNEGSKA in the germline V gene (reference sequence). The CDR3 here is CSASAAGSSYEQYF. CDR3 coding DNA: TGCAGTGCTAGTGCAGCGGGTTCCTCCTACGAGCAGTACTTC.

This clonotype showed up many times. The V gene is TRBV19, the J gene TRBJ1-5; TRBD1 might be the D (5 bases). The CDR3 sequence is 13 residues long. From germline, CDR1 is LNHDA and CDR2 SQIVND (reference sequence). Trimming removed 5 bases from V and 11 bases from J, with 16 bases in between. The CDR3 bases are TGTGCCAGTAGTGGGGGTCTTCATCGGGCCCAGCATTTT. This sequence encodes CASSGGLHRAQHF.

The chain recombines TRBV19 with TRBJ1-2; D gene uncertain. V lost 3 bases and J lost 4, with 12 bases in between. The CDR3 is 14 residues long. Germline V gives CDR1 LNHDA, CDR2 SQIVND (reference sequence). As DNA, the CDR3 is TGTGCCAGTAGTATTGGAGGCCGCCCCTATGGCTACACCTTC. Translated: CASSIGGRPYGYTF.

The chain combines TRBV5-1 with TRBJ2-3, with 11 bases aligning to TRBD2. Germline V gene sequence: CDR1 SGHRS, CDR2 YFSETQ. The CDR3 runs 17 residues. The ends lost 1 base at V and 1 base at J; junction bases unmatched: 5. In DNA, the CDR3 is TGCGCCAGCAGCTTGAGTCTAGCGGGAGGAGGCACAGATACGCAGTATTTT. This sequence encodes CASSLSLAGGGTDTQYF.

The chain joins TRBV2 to TRBJ2-7; tentatively, D is TRBD2 (5 bases). The V end was cut by 8 bases, the J end by 7 bases, with 9 bases between. The CDR3 totals 10 residues. Germline CDR1 and CDR2: SNHLY and FYNNEI. The CDR3 protein is CASGRREQYF. DNA of the CDR3: TGTGCCAGCGGGAGAAGAGAGCAGTACTTC.

This chain links TRBV30 with TRBJ2-2; D remains ambiguous. CDR1 and CDR2 from the germline V gene are GTSNPN and SVGIG (reference sequence). V lost 3 bases, J lost 4 bases, and 6 bases lay in between. The CDR3 covers 12 residues. CDR3 sequence: CAWRLPTGELFF. The CDR3 coding sequence is TGTGCCTGGAGACTACCCACCGGGGAGCTGTTTTTT.

This clonotype was counted between two and nine times. J is TRBJ1-2 and V is TRBV4-1; maybe TRBD1 (5 bases). The V gene lost 0 bases and the J gene lost 4 bases, with 24 bases spanning the gap. The CDR3 has 19 amino acids. From germline, CDR1 is MGHRA and CDR2 YSYEKL. CDR3 in amino acids: CASSQDPSGLQAASYGYTF. The DNA of the CDR3 is TGCGCCAGCAGCCAAGATCCCTCGGGTTTACAGGCGGCTTCCTATGGCTACACCTTC.

Turning to this clonotype: This sequence may be a read error, since a much larger clone differs from it by one base. The chain recombines TRBV7-2 with TRBJ1-6; no clear D gene. The CDR3 is 14 amino acids. The germline gives CDR1 SGHTA, CDR2 FQGNSA. Written as DNA, the CDR3 is TGTGCCAGCAGCTTCAAGGGATGGGTTTCACCCCCCCACTTT. This translates into CASSFKGWVSPPHF.

This clonotype occurred many times. The chain couples TRBV11-2 to TRBJ2-7, with D tentatively TRBD1 (5 bases). Germline V gene sequence: CDR1 SGHAT, CDR2 FQNNGV. The CDR3 runs 13 residues. V was shortened by 1 base and J by 3 bases, with 7 bases between the two germline ends. The CDR3 here is CASSLAGLYEQYF. CDR3 nucleotides: TGTGCCAGCAGCTTAGCAGGGCTCTACGAGCAGTACTTC. Full variable domain (outside the CDR3, taken from reference TRBV11-2 and TRBJ2-7): EAGVAQSPRYKIIEKRQSVAFWCNPISGHATLYWYQQILGQGPKLLIQFQNNGVVDDSQLPKDRFSAERLKGVDSTLKIQPAKLEDSAVYLCASSLAGLYEQYFGPGTRLTVT.

The chain combines TRBV12-3 or TRBV12-4 with TRBJ1-1, with TRBD1 as a possible D gene (5 bases). Between the trimmed V and J ends, which lost 2 bases and 3 bases, there was a span of 10 bases. There are 14 residues in the CDR3. CDR3 nucleotides: TGTGCCAGCAGTTTATGGCAGGGCCACACTGAAGCTTTCTTT. Encoded protein: CASSLWQGHTEAFF.

To note about this clonotype: Given a much more abundant clone one base away, this may be a read error. The genes are TRBV25-1 and TRBJ2-7; D gene ambiguous. CDR3 length: 14 residues. Germline-derived CDR1 and CDR2 are MGHDK and SYGVNS. The chain's CDR3 is CSARTCRTDYEQYF. The CDR3 DNA sequence: TGCAGTGCTAGGACGTGCCGGACGGACTACGAGCAGTACTTC.

This clonotype occurred a few times. The rearrangement uses TRBV19 and TRBJ1-1; 7 positions match TRBD1. Germline assignment: CDR1 LNHDA and CDR2 SQIVND (reference sequence). With V trimmed by 9 bases and J by 0 bases, 7 bases remained unmatched. The CDR3 runs 14 residues. The CDR3 loop reads CASRTGVVNTEAFF. Here the CDR3 DNA reads TGTGCCAGCAGAACAGGGGTCGTGAACACTGAAGCTTTCTTT.

Note on this clonotype: Possible read error: a much larger clone is one base away. The J gene is TRBJ1-2, the V gene TRBV20-1; possible D gene TRBD1, 5 bases. The CDR3 extends over 14 amino acids. CDR1 is DFQATT, CDR2 SNEGSKA, per germline (reference sequence). V lost 6 bases, J lost 4 bases, and 18 bases lay in between. CDR3 coding DNA: TGCAGTGCCCAAAGACAGCATTCTGGCTATGGCTACACCTTC. As protein: CSAQRQHSGYGYTF.